The clone carrying this T cell receptor beta chain was detected many times. Antigen specificity is unknown. This CDR3 is 13 amino acids long. Germline V gene sequence: CDR1 DFQATT, CDR2 SNEGSKA (reference sequence). The V and J ends lost 3 bases and 3 bases respectively, with 9 bases between them. The data were taken from a study of T cell repertoires in cytomegalovirus infection. Study-wide background: Use of recently identified HLA-C-restricted and well-studied HLA-B-restricted CMV epitopes was part of the study. Both CMV infection and a matching HLA type were indicated by public TCR beta signatures. Study conclusions and caveats: It was HLA-C-restricted CMV-specific TCR beta clonotypes that dominated the response ex vivo.

From the reads, TCRdb called clonotypes with MiXCR, one entry per CDR3 protein. This repertoire shows roughly 90,000 distinct CDR3 sequences, approximately 30% found once; its top ten account for approximately 75%. The clonotype originates from a human donor in good health (CMV status not recorded). Some clones in this sample may be carry-over from other donors' samples. This chain links TRBV20-1 with TRBJ2-1, with a possible D match to TRBD2 (6 bases). The sequencing here drew on CD8+ T cells from cultured PBMCs, taken from culture after CMV antigen stimulation. CDR3: CSASGGDYNEQFF. In DNA form, the CDR3 reads TGCAGTGCTAGCGGCGGGGACTACAATGAGCAGTTCTTC.